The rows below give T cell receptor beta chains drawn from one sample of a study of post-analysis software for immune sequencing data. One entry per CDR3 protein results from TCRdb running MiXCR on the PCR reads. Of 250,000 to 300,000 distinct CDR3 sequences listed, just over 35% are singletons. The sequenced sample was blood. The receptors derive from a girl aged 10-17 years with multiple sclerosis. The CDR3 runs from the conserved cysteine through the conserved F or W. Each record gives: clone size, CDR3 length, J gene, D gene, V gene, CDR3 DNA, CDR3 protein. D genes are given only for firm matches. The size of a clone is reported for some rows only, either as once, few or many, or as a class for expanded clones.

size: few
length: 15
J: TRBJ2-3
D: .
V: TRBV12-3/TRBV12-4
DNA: TGTGCCAGCAGACCTACCGGGACCCCCTTAGATACGCAGTATTTT
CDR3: CASRPTGTPLDTQYF

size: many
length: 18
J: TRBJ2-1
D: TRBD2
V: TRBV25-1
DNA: TGTGCCAGCAGTGAAAATAGCGGGAGGGCCCGTCTTTACAATGAGCAGTTCTTC
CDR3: CASSENSGRARLYNEQFF

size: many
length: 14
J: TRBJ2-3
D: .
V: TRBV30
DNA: TGTGCCTGGAGTCTGGGGGGTCACACAGATACGCAGTATTTT
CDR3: CAWSLGGHTDTQYF

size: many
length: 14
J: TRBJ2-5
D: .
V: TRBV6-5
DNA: TGTGCCAGCAGTTACTCAAGGGTTCAAGAGACCCAGTACTTC
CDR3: CASSYSRVQETQYF

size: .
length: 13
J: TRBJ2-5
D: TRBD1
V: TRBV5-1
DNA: TGCGCCGGCAGCACCGGGACAGAAGAGACCCAGTACTTC
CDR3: CAGSTGTEETQYF

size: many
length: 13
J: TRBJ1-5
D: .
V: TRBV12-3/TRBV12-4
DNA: TGTGCCACACAGAGGACGACGAATCAGCCCCAGCATTTT
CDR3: CATQRTTNQPQHF

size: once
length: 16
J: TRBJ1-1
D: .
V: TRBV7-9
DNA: TGTGCCAGCAGCACAACCCCAGGGATTGGAGGCACTGAAGCTTTCTTT
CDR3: CASSTTPGIGGTEAFF

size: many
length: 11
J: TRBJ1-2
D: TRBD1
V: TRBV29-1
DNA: TGCAGCGTTACAGGGGGATTTGGCTACACCTTC
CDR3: CSVTGGFGYTF

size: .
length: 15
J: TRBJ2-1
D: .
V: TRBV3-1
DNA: TGTGCCAGCAGCCAAGTGCCACTAGCTACGGATGAGCAGTTCTTC
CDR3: CASSQVPLATDEQFF

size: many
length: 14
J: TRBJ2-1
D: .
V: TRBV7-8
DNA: TGTGCCAGCAGCTCCGTCGATGAGTTCGGTGAGCAGTTCTTC
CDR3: CASSSVDEFGEQFF

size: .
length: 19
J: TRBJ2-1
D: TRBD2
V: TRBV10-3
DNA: TGTGCCATCAGTGACCCGGGACTAGCGTCTAAGGGGCGCTACAATGAGCAGTTCTTC
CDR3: CAISDPGLASKGRYNEQFF

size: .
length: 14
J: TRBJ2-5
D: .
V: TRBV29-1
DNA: TGCAGCGTTGCGTCCTTAGGGTCAAGGGAGACCCAGTACTTC
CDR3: CSVASLGSRETQYF

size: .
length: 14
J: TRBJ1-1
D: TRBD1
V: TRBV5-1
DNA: TGCGCCAGCAGCTTGGAATTACAGGGGAGCCAAGCTTTCTTT
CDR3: CASSLELQGSQAFF

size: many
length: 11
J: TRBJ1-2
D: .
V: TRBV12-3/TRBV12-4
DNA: TGTGCCAGCAGTTCCGATAGTGGCTACACCTTC
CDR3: CASSSDSGYTF

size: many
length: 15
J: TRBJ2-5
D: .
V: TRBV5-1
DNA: TGCGCCAGCAGCTTGATGCCCGGGGTTCAAGAGACCCAGTACTTC
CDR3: CASSLMPGVQETQYF

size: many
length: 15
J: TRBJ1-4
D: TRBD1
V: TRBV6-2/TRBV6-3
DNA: TGTGCCAGCAGTCGACAGGGGACGGCTAATGAAAAACTGTTTTTT
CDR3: CASSRQGTANEKLFF

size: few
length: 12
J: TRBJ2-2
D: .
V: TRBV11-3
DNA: TGTGCCAGCAGCTTCCCGACCGGGGAGCTGTTTTTT
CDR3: CASSFPTGELFF

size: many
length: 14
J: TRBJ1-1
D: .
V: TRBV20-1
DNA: TGCAGTGCTGCCAGGACGACCCAGAACACTGAAGCTTTCTTT
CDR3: CSAARTTQNTEAFF

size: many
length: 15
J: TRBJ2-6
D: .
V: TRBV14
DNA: TGTGCCAGCAGCGGCCAACGGGCTGGGGCCAACGTCCTGACTTTC
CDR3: CASSGQRAGANVLTF

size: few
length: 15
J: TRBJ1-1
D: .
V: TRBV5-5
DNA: TGTGCCAGCAGCTTCTACGGGCACCCGAACACTGAAGCTTTCTTT
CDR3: CASSFYGHPNTEAFF

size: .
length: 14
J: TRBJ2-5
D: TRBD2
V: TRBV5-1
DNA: TGCGCCAGCAGCGGGAGCGGGGGGAACAATGAGCAGTACTTC
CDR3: CASSGSGGNNEQYF

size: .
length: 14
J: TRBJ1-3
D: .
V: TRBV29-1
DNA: TGCAGCGTTGAAGCACCCAACTCTGGAAACACCATATATTTT
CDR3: CSVEAPNSGNTIYF

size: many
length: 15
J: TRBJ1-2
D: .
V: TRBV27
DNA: TGTGCCAGCACCGTAAGGAACGGAGCTAACTATGGCTACACCTTC
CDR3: CASTVRNGANYGYTF

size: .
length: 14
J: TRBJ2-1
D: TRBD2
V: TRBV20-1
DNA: TGCAGTGCTGGAGATGGGACTAGCGCCAATGAGCAGTTCTTC
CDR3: CSAGDGTSANEQFF

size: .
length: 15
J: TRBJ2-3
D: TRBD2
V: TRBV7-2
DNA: TGTGCCAGCAGCTTGACTAGCGGGGACACAGATACGCAGTATTTT
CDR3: CASSLTSGDTDTQYF

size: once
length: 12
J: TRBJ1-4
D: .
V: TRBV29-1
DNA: TGCAGCCCCCCGGCAACTAATGAAAAACTGTTTTTT
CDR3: CSPPATNEKLFF

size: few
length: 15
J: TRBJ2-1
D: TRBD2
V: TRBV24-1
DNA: TGTGCCACCAGTGGGGCCCGGGACTACAACAATGAGCAGTTCTTC
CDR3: CATSGARDYNNEQFF

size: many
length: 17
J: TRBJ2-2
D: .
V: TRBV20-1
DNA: TGCAGTGCTAGGACCAAAACCGGGACGCTTTACACCGGGGAGCTGTTTTTT
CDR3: CSARTKTGTLYTGELFF

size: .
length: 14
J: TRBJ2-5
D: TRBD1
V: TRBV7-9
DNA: TGTGCCAGCAGCGACCGGGACAGCCCTACGAAGCAGTACTTC
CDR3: CASSDRDSPTKQYF

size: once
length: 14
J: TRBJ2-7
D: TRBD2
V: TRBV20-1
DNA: TGCAGTGCTAGAGATTGGACTAGCCGCGACGAGCAGTACTTC
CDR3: CSARDWTSRDEQYF

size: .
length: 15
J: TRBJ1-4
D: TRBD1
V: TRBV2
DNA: TGTGCCAGCAGTGATTACAGGGGGCGGAATGAAAAACTGTTTTTT
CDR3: CASSDYRGRNEKLFF

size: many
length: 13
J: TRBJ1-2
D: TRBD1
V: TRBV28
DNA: TGTGCCAGCAGCCACCGGGACAGCTATGGCTACACCTTC
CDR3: CASSHRDSYGYTF

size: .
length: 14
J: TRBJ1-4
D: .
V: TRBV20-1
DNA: TGCAGTGCTAGGAGGGACGGGAGAGGAGAAAAACTGTTTTTT
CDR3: CSARRDGRGEKLFF

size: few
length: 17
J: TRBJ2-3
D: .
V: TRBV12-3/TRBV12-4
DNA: TGTGCCAGCAGTTTGACGTATTGGAGCGGAAGCACAGATACGCAGTATTTT
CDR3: CASSLTYWSGSTDTQYF

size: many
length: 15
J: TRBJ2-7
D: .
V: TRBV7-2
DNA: TGTGCCAGCAGCCAACGGGACTCCCCCCGCTACGAGCAGTACTTC
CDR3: CASSQRDSPRYEQYF

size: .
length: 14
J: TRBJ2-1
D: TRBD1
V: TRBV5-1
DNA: TGCGCCAGCAGCCTGACAGGGGCCTACAATGAGCAGTTCTTC
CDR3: CASSLTGAYNEQFF

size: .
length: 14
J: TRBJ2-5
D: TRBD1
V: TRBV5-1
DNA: TGCGCCAGCAGCTCGGGACAGTCTCAAGAGACCCAGTACTTC
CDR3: CASSSGQSQETQYF

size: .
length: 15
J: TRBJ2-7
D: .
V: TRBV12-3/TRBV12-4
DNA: TGTGCCAGCAGTTTACGGGGTGAGGCGAGCTACGAGCAGTACTTC
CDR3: CASSLRGEASYEQYF

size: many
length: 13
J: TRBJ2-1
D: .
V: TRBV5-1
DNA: TGCGCCAGCGGAGGGCGGCAGACGGATGAGCAGTTCTTC
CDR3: CASGGRQTDEQFF

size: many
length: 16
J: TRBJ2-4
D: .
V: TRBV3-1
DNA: TGTGCCAGCAGCCATCCTCCCCGAGAGGCCAAAAACATTCAGTACTTC
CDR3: CASSHPPREAKNIQYF

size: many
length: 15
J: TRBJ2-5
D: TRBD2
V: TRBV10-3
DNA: TGTGCCATCAGTGGTTCCGGGACTAGCGGAGAGACCCAGTACTTC
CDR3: CAISGSGTSGETQYF

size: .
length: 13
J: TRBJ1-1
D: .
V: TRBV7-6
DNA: TGTGCCAGCAGCCGCGTCGGGTCCACTGAAGCTTTCTTT
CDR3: CASSRVGSTEAFF